This passage covers 27 T cell receptor beta chains from one sample sequenced in a study of blood T cell repertoires in COVID-19. Produced via immunoSEQ multiplex PCR; TCRdb's table is partial and in-frame only. The profile shows about 480,000 clones, more than 85% of them singletons. What was sequenced was PBMCs or T cells enriched from blood (not recorded which). The receptors originated from a woman aged 60-75 years who had recovered from COVID-19.

This clone was observed once. The CDR3 here is CASSHLGQYQETQYF. CDR3 DNA: TGCGCCAGCAGCCATCTGGGACAGTACCAAGAGACCCAGTACTTC. This chain joins TRBV4-1 and TRBJ2-5; 7 bases map to TRBD1. Germline CDR1 reads MGHRA; CDR2 reads YSYEKL. CDR3 length equals 15 residues. The J segment lost 0 bases and the V segment lost 3 bases, leaving 4 bases of the junction unmatched.

The chain links TRBV6-1 to TRBJ2-4; 10 nucleotides align to TRBD2. J lost 8 bases, V lost 3 bases, and 7 bases had no gene match. Germline V lookup: CDR1 MNHNS, CDR2 SASEGT. The CDR3 extends over 15 amino acids. The CDR3 region is CASSERGLAGDIQYF. The CDR3, as DNA: TGTGCCAGCAGTGAGAGGGGTCTAGCGGGGGACATTCAGTACTTC.

The chain recombines TRBV28 with TRBJ1-6; 7 bases are shared with TRBD1. The CDR3 spans 16 residues. Looked up from germline, CDR1 is MDHEN and CDR2 is SYDVKM. V trimming: 6 bases; J trimming: 3 bases; junction bases outside the gene matches: 8. Here the CDR3 DNA reads TGTGCCAGCAGCCGTTCCGGGACAGTCTATAATTCACCCCTCCACTTT. This codes for CASSRSGTVYNSPLHF.

The V call is TRBV6-5, the J call TRBJ1-2; 8 bases are shared with TRBD1. This CDR3 has 14 amino acids. J was trimmed by 8 bases and V by 8 bases; bases with no gene match: 13. From germline, CDR1 is MNHEY and CDR2 SVGAGI. CDR3 region: CASFFPRGRRGYTF. Here the CDR3 DNA reads TGTGCCAGCTTTTTCCCCAGGGGGCGCAGAGGCTACACCTTC.

The CDR3 DNA is TGTGCCAGCAGCTTCCGGGACAGGGGAAGTGAAAAACTGTTTTTT. It codes for CASSFRDRGSEKLFF. The chain combines TRBV7-8 with TRBJ1-4; 10 bases map to TRBD1. The length of the CDR3 is 15 residues. The ends lost 3 bases at V and 7 bases at J; junction bases unmatched: 5. The germline V gene has CDR1 SGHVS and CDR2 FQNEAQ.

The V gene is TRBV25-1, the J gene TRBJ2-1; perhaps TRBD1 as D (6 bases). Germline CDR1 MGHDK, CDR2 SYGVNS. Trimming removed 1 base from V and 8 bases from J, with 15 bases in between. This CDR3 has 15 amino acids. The CDR3 protein is CASSESVRGVDEQFF. The CDR3 DNA sequence: TGTGCCAGCAGTGAATCCGTCAGGGGAGTCGATGAGCAGTTCTTC.

V gene TRBV9 combines with J gene TRBJ1-6; 9 bases match TRBD1. The CDR3 loop spans 14 amino acids. The germline V gene encodes CDR1 SGDLS and CDR2 YYNGEE. The V segment lost 6 bases and the J segment 5 bases; nucleotides outside the gene matches: 3. CDR3 bases: TGTGCCAGCAAGGGACAGGGAAATAATTCACCCCTCCACTTT. Protein sequence: CASKGQGNNSPLHF.

In DNA form, the CDR3 reads TGTGCCATCAGTGACAGGGACTTCTATAATTCACCCCTCCACTTT. It yields the protein CAISDRDFYNSPLHF. The gene calls are TRBV10-3 and TRBJ1-6; D perhaps matches TRBD1 (5 bases). Trimming cost V 3 bases and J 3 bases, with 9 bases left between them. This CDR3 is built from 15 residues. Germline loops: CDR1 ENHRY, CDR2 SYGVKD.

The table lists this clone with a count of one. This chain links TRBV19 with TRBJ2-1; a possible D gene is TRBD2 (7 bases). From germline, CDR1 is LNHDA and CDR2 SQIVND (reference sequence). With 4 bases removed from V and 8 bases from J, the gap between germline ends came to 12 bases. This CDR3 region has 13 residues. In nucleotides, the CDR3 is TGTGCCAGTAGTAGGGGGGGGGCCGATGAGCAGTTCTTC. Its protein is CASSRGGADEQFF. Variable domain in full (rest from reference TRBV19 and TRBJ2-1): DGGITQSPKYLFRKEGQNVTLSCEQNLNHDAMYWYRQDPGQGLRLIYYSQIVNDFQKGDIAEGYSVSREKKESFPLTVTSAQKNPTAFYLCASSRGGADEQFFGPGTRLTVL.

As for this clone: The same CDR3 also results from other DNA sequences found in this sample. The genes are TRBV5-1 and TRBJ2-7; 8 positions agree with TRBD2. Trimming cost V 0 bases and J 2 bases; bases outside gene matches: 4. The CDR3 totals 15 residues. CDR1 is SGHRS, CDR2 YFSETQ, per germline. The DNA of the CDR3 is TGCGCCAGCAGCTTGGCCTCCGGGGGGGCCTACGAGCAGTACTTC. It encodes CASSLASGGAYEQYF.

The V and J genes are TRBV7-9 and TRBJ1-1; a possible D gene is TRBD1 (5 bases). Per germline, CDR1 SEHNR and CDR2 FQNEAQ (reference sequence). The length of the CDR3 is 15 residues. Trimming removed 7 bases at V and 0 bases at J, with 15 bases between. The CDR3 nucleotides are TGTGCCAGCACCAGTACAGGTTTCATGAACACTGAAGCTTTCTTT. Amino acids: CASTSTGFMNTEAFF. Complete variable domain (other parts from reference TRBV7-9 and TRBJ1-1): DTGVSQNPRHKITKRGQNVTFRCDPISEHNRLYWYRQTLGQGPEFLTYFQNEAQLEKSRLLSDRFSAERPKGSFSTLEIQRTEQGDSAMYLCASTSTGFMNTEAFFGQGTRLTVV.

The rearrangement joins TRBV5-5 to TRBJ2-5; 8 bases align to TRBD1. This CDR3 spans 15 amino acids. V dropped 2 bases and J dropped 4; count of bases not matched to a gene: 7. Germline lookup yields CDR1 SGHKS and CDR2 YYEKEE (reference sequence). The CDR3 region has the DNA TGTGCCAGCAGCTTAAGTCCCCAGGGGGCAGAGACCCAGTACTTC. Translated, it gives CASSLSPQGAETQYF.

The rearrangement joins TRBV4-2 to TRBJ1-2, with D maybe TRBD1 (5 bases). The V end was cut by 3 bases, the J end by 1 base, with 15 bases between. Germline CDR1 is LGHNA and CDR2 is YNFKEQ. This CDR3 region has 16 residues. The CDR3 spells CASSQPSGGINYGYTF. CDR3 in DNA: TGTGCCAGCAGCCAGCCCAGCGGGGGGATTAACTATGGCTACACCTTC.

In this sample, this clone turned up once. This rearrangement joins TRBV5-1 to TRBJ1-1; 7 bases agree with TRBD1. With 2 bases clipped from V and 3 bases from J, the junction kept 4 bases outside the gene matches. CDR3 length: 14 amino acids. The germline gives CDR1 SGHRS, CDR2 YFSETQ. The CDR3 sequence is CASSLQGRDTEAFF. The CDR3 DNA reads as TGCGCCAGCAGCTTACAGGGGCGGGACACTGAAGCTTTCTTT. The full variable domain, its missing parts supplied by reference TRBV5-1 and TRBJ1-1, is KAGVTQTPRYLIKTRGQQVTLSCSPISGHRSVSWYQQTPGQGLQFLFEYFSETQRNKGNFPGRFSGRQFSNSRSEMNVSTLELGDSALYLCASSLQGRDTEAFFGQGTRLTVV.

The rearrangement joins TRBV5-5 to TRBJ2-7, with a tentative D call TRBD1 (6 bases). The CDR3 is 14 residues long. Trimming removed 7 bases at V and 6 bases at J, with 20 bases between. Germline V gene data show CDR1 as SGHKS and CDR2 as YYEKEE (reference sequence). Here the CDR3 DNA reads TGTGCCAGCCGACTTTACAGGGTTTCGTCCGAGCAGTACTTC. This codes for CASRLYRVSSEQYF.

The chain joins TRBV10-3 to TRBJ1-1; 8 nucleotides align to TRBD1. The CDR3 runs to 13 residues. Germline trimming cut 10 bases from V and 1 base from J; bases unmatched to any gene: 5. In germline, CDR1 is ENHRY, CDR2 SYGVKD. The CDR3 DNA reads as TGTGCCACCGAAGGACAGGGGAACACTGAAGCTTTCTTT. Translated, it gives CATEGQGNTEAFF.

The J gene is TRBJ1-1, the V gene TRBV3-1 (or the pseudogene TRBV3-2); D not certain. The CDR3 runs 13 residues. Germline V gene lookup returns CDR1 LGHDT and CDR2 YNNKEL (reference sequence). V shed 4 bases and J shed 3 bases, with 9 bases lying between them. The CDR3 here is CASSLTRDTEAFF. CDR3 coding DNA: TGTGCCAGCAGCCTCACCCGGGACACTGAAGCTTTCTTT.

The chain links TRBV2 to TRBJ2-2; tentative D call: TRBD2 (9 bases). Per germline, CDR1 SNHLY and CDR2 FYNNEI. The CDR3 sequence is 18 residues long. The germline V and J ends were trimmed by 6 bases and 6 bases, with 26 bases remaining between them. CDR3 region: CASSYGQGMGTSSGELFF. As DNA, the CDR3 is TGTGCCAGCAGCTACGGACAGGGTATGGGGACTAGCTCCGGGGAGCTGTTTTTT.

This clone was recorded only once. The chain has TRBV10-3 and TRBJ1-5; 7 bases agree with TRBD1. V was pared by 6 bases and J by 6 bases, with 8 bases of the junction left unmatched. The CDR3 contains 14 residues. Germline V gives CDR1 ENHRY, CDR2 SYGVKD. Written as DNA, the CDR3 is TGTGCCATCAGCCCCGACAGGGACGGTCAGCCCCAGCATTTT. As protein: CAISPDRDGQPQHF.

This clone was observed once. The CDR3 nucleotides read TGTGCCACCAGTGAACCCGGGTCGAGCACAGATACGCAGTATTTT. It is translated as CATSEPGSSTDTQYF. The chain carries TRBV24-1 and TRBJ2-3; D is undetermined. CDR3 length: 15 residues. The ends were cut back, 4 bases at V and 0 bases at J, with 10 bases in the middle. Germline-derived CDR1 and CDR2 are KGHDR and SFDVKD.

The chain joins TRBV2 to TRBJ2-5; 14 bases line up with TRBD2. CDR1 SNHLY and CDR2 FYNNEI come from the germline V gene. The trim removed 7 bases at V and 1 base at J, leaving 20 bases unmatched. There are 21 residues in the CDR3. CDR3 loop: CASTQIPGLAGAGVFQETQYF. In DNA form, the CDR3 reads TGTGCCAGCACCCAGATACCGGGACTAGCGGGGGCGGGGGTCTTCCAAGAGACCCAGTACTTC.

The chain's CDR3 is CASSLGTDYTEAFF. In DNA, the CDR3 is TGCGCCAGCAGCCTCGGGACAGACTACACTGAAGCTTTCTTT. The V call is TRBV5-1, the J call TRBJ1-1; the match to TRBD1 covers 7 bases. The CDR3 has 14 amino acids. J gave up 3 bases and V 4 bases, and 6 bases lay outside the gene matches. Germline V CDR1 and CDR2: SGHRS, YFSETQ.

The J gene is TRBJ1-2, the V gene TRBV5-1; 8 positions agree with TRBD1. There are 14 residues in the CDR3. V shed 6 bases and J 4 bases; nucleotides not matched to a gene: 8. The V gene's germline CDR1 is SGHRS and CDR2 YFSETQ. CDR3 nucleotides: TGCGCCAGCACCCCCGCCGACAGGGGCTATGGCTACACCTTC. Amino acids: CASTPADRGYGYTF.

Only one count was recorded for this clone. The gene calls are TRBV7-2 and TRBJ1-5, with D possibly being TRBD1 (5 bases). Trimming took off 2 bases at V and 1 base at J, with 18 bases between the two ends. CDR1 and CDR2 from the germline V gene are SGHTA and FQGNSA. The CDR3 runs to 18 residues. The CDR3 sequence: CASSLWGTAFGSNQPQHF. The CDR3 DNA reads as TGTGCCAGCAGCTTATGGGGGACTGCCTTTGGGAGCAATCAGCCCCAGCATTTT.

This clone was observed a single time. This chain joins TRBV2 and TRBJ1-5; weak D call: TRBD1 (5 bases). CDR3 size: 15 residues. V lost 2 bases and J 0 bases, leaving 8 bases between the germline ends. CDR1 SNHLY and CDR2 FYNNEI come from the germline V gene. CDR3 residues: CASSEMDISNQPQHF. CDR3 DNA sequence: TGTGCCAGCAGTGAAATGGACATTAGCAATCAGCCCCAGCATTTT.

The gene calls are TRBV10-2 and TRBJ2-7; tentative D call: TRBD2 (6 bases). CDR1 and CDR2 from the germline V gene are WSHSY and SAAADI. CDR3 length equals 12 residues. V lost 4 bases and J 6 bases, leaving 10 bases between the germline ends. CDR3 DNA: TGCGCCAGCAGTGTGACTAGGAGCGAGCAGTACGTC. Amino acid sequence: CASSVTRSEQYV.

The rearrangement links TRBV11-2 to TRBJ2-2; 8 nucleotides line up with TRBD2. This CDR3 has 17 amino acids. Germline V gene data show CDR1 as SGHAT and CDR2 as FQNNGV. Unmatched junction bases numbered 6, after V lost 3 bases and J lost 0 bases. CDR3 loop: CASSLRRLASNTGELFF. In nucleotides, the CDR3 is TGTGCCAGCAGCTTGCGCCGACTAGCGTCGAACACCGGGGAGCTGTTTTTT.